Each of the 25 T cell receptor beta chains below was sequenced from the same sample in a study of blood T cell repertoires in COVID-19. Some clones are missing from TCRdb's copy, which holds only in-frame ones; the method was immunoSEQ multiplex PCR. Seen here are under 350,000 clones, around nine tenths observed once, and the top ten hold roughly 2.2%. Material for sequencing was peripheral blood. These receptors all come from a man aged 45 to 65 with acute or convalescent COVID-19.

V and J are TRBV5-1 and TRBJ2-5; D not resolved. This CDR3 is built from 14 residues. The V and J ends lost 0 bases and 4 bases respectively, with 10 bases between them. Germline loops: CDR1 SGHRS, CDR2 YFSETQ. The CDR3 nucleotides are TGCGCCAGCAGCTTGGTGTCGAGTGGAGAGACCCAGTACTTC. It is translated as CASSLVSSGETQYF.

This chain connects TRBV5-6 to TRBJ2-7; D possibly corresponds to TRBD2 (5 bases). The CDR3 is made up of 15 amino acids. Per germline, CDR1 SGHDT and CDR2 YYEEEE. With 0 bases removed from V and 0 bases from J, the gap between germline ends came to 10 bases. CDR3: CASSLVGGGSYEQYF. CDR3 in DNA: TGTGCCAGCAGCTTGGTTGGAGGCGGCTCCTACGAGCAGTACTTC.

This clone occurred a few times. This CDR3 is also generated by other DNA sequences in the sample. The chain joins TRBV7-2 to TRBJ2-5; perhaps TRBD2 as D (6 bases). The CDR3 sequence is 13 residues long. Deletions cut 3 bases from V and 5 bases from J, with 10 bases between. From germline, CDR1 is SGHTA and CDR2 FQGNSA. The CDR3 coding sequence is TGTGCCAGCAGCTTCGGCGGGGCGGAGACCCAGTACTTC. It encodes CASSFGGAETQYF.

The chain links TRBV7-9 to TRBJ2-3, with a tentative D call TRBD2 (5 bases). Germline CDR1 and CDR2: SEHNR and FQNEAQ (reference sequence). With 6 bases removed from V and 3 bases from J, the gap between germline ends came to 16 bases. The CDR3 is made up of 15 amino acids. The CDR3, as DNA: TGTGCCAGCAGTCCGGCCGGGGTTTCAACAGATACGCAGTATTTT. The encoded protein is CASSPAGVSTDTQYF.

CDR3 amino acids: CASLRDGGVNEQFF. The DNA of the CDR3 is TGTGCCAGCTTGCGGGACGGAGGAGTCAATGAGCAGTTCTTC. This rearrangement joins TRBV7-9 to TRBJ2-1, with a tentative D call TRBD2 (6 bases). V was clipped by 8 bases and J by 6 bases, with 17 bases between them. The CDR3 has 14 amino acids. Germline values: CDR1 SEHNR, CDR2 FQNEAQ (reference sequence).

The gene calls are TRBV19 and TRBJ1-1; weak D call: TRBD1 (5 bases). Trimming took off 5 bases at V and 2 bases at J, with 12 bases between the two ends. Germline lookup yields CDR1 LNHDA and CDR2 SQIVND (reference sequence). This CDR3 has 14 amino acids. CDR3 coding DNA: TGTGCCAGTAGTTTCGGGGGAGGAAACACTGAAGCTTTCTTT. This translates into CASSFGGGNTEAFF.

The rearrangement links TRBV30 to TRBJ2-5; 9 nucleotides agree with TRBD2. CDR3 length equals 16 residues. Trimming took 2 bases from V and 4 from J; bases not matched to a gene: 11. Germline CDR1 reads GTSNPN; CDR2 reads SVGIG (reference sequence). This chain's CDR3 is CAWSLSGGSLGETQYF. Here the CDR3 DNA reads TGTGCCTGGAGTTTGAGCGGGGGGTCCCTCGGAGAGACCCAGTACTTC.

This rearrangement joins TRBV6-6 to TRBJ1-5; D is ambiguous. The germline V gene encodes CDR1 MNHNY and CDR2 SVGAGI (reference sequence). The CDR3 length is 15 residues. Trimming took off 0 bases at V and 7 bases at J, with 13 bases between the two ends. The CDR3 DNA sequence: TGTGCCAGCAGTTACTCATCGGGAATTGGGCAGCCCCAGCATTTT. This codes for CASSYSSGIGQPQHF.

With regard to this clone: Other DNA sequences of this sample code for an identical CDR3. The gene calls are TRBV18 and TRBJ2-7; no firm D call. The CDR3 has 13 residues. CDR1 KGHSH and CDR2 LQKENI come from the germline V gene. The germline V and J ends were trimmed by 2 bases and 3 bases, with 8 bases remaining between them. The CDR3 protein is CASSPGQNYEQYF. For the CDR3, the DNA is TGTGCCAGCTCACCAGGGCAGAACTACGAGCAGTACTTC.

Details on this clone: This specimen includes other DNA sequences encoding the same CDR3. The chain joins TRBV19 to TRBJ1-5, with D perhaps TRBD1 (6 bases). The V end was cut by 5 bases, the J end by 6 bases, with 11 bases between. The length of the CDR3 is 13 residues. Looked up from germline, CDR1 is LNHDA and CDR2 is SQIVND (reference sequence). The CDR3 nucleotides read TGTGCCAGTAGTCGCGGGGGCGGTCAGCCCCAGCATTTT. Protein: CASSRGGGQPQHF.

This chain joins TRBV5-1 and TRBJ2-1; 11 nucleotides line up with TRBD2. The CDR3 has 13 residues. Unmatched junction bases numbered 3, after V lost 4 bases and J lost 9 bases. Germline V gene lookup returns CDR1 SGHRS and CDR2 YFSETQ. CDR3 in amino acids: CASSTGTSGEQFF. The CDR3, as DNA: TGCGCCAGCAGCACCGGGACTAGCGGTGAGCAGTTCTTC.

This chain's CDR3 is CASSLGLQEQYF. The DNA of the CDR3 is TGCGCCAGCAGCCTGGGACTGCAGGAGCAGTACTTC. The chain carries TRBV5-1 and TRBJ2-7; tentative D call: TRBD2 (6 bases). The CDR3 consists of 12 residues. Germline CDR1 SGHRS, CDR2 YFSETQ. The V end lost 4 bases, the J end lost 7 bases, and 12 bases lay between the germline ends.

The chain is built from TRBV6-5 and TRBJ2-7; 7 nucleotides agree with TRBD1. This CDR3 spans 15 amino acids. The J segment lost 2 bases and the V segment lost 2 bases, leaving 6 bases of the junction unmatched. The V gene's germline CDR1 is MNHEY and CDR2 SVGAGI. The CDR3 sequence is CASSYQGQFPYEQYF. The CDR3 DNA is TGTGCCAGCAGTTACCAGGGACAGTTCCCCTACGAGCAGTACTTC.

This chain joins TRBV6-6 and TRBJ2-5; tentatively, D is TRBD1 (5 bases). V gave up 3 bases and J gave up 5 bases, with 10 bases separating them. This CDR3 has 13 amino acids. Germline V gene data show CDR1 as MNHNY and CDR2 as SVGAGI (reference sequence). CDR3 in DNA: TGTGCCAGCAGTTATTCAGGGTTCGAGACCCAGTACTTC. This gives the protein CASSYSGFETQYF.

The rearrangement uses TRBV3-1 (or the pseudogene TRBV3-2) and TRBJ2-3, with 12 nucleotides matching TRBD2. V trimming: 1 base; J trimming: 1 base; junction bases outside the gene matches: 3. The CDR3 spans 17 residues. The germline CDR1 and CDR2 sequences are LGHDT and YNNKEL (reference sequence). CDR3: CASSQGLAGVGTDTQYF. CDR3 nucleotides: TGTGCCAGCAGCCAAGGACTAGCGGGGGTCGGCACAGATACGCAGTATTTT.

This rearrangement joins TRBV10-3 to TRBJ2-5; TRBD1 might be the D (6 bases). V lost 2 bases and J lost 2, with 12 bases in between. The CDR3 runs to 15 residues. From germline, CDR1 is ENHRY and CDR2 SYGVKD. CDR3 sequence (DNA): TGTGCCATCAGTGAGAGGGCAGGGGCTCAAGAGACCCAGTACTTC. Residues: CAISERAGAQETQYF.

In this sample, this clone turned up many times. The chain links TRBV7-9 to TRBJ2-1, with 8 bases matching TRBD2. CDR1 SEHNR and CDR2 FQNEAQ come from the germline V gene (reference sequence). The CDR3 consists of 16 residues. V lost 5 bases to trimming and J lost 4 bases; unmatched junction nucleotides: 10. For the CDR3, the DNA is TGTGCCAGCAGCCCCGCGGTAGCGGGGACTTACAATGAGCAGTTCTTC. Amino acid sequence: CASSPAVAGTYNEQFF. The full variable domain, with the rest looked up from reference TRBV7-9 and TRBJ2-1, is DTGVSQNPRHKITKRGQNVTFRCDPISEHNRLYWYRQTLGQGPEFLTYFQNEAQLEKSRLLSDRFSAERPKGSFSTLEIQRTEQGDSAMYLCASSPAVAGTYNEQFFGPGTRLTVL.

The chain uses TRBV5-1 and TRBJ2-5; maybe TRBD1 (6 bases). The CDR3 consists of 16 residues. Germline V CDR1 and CDR2: SGHRS, YFSETQ. Trimming removed 4 bases from V and 2 bases from J, with 18 bases in between. The CDR3 reads CASSLNAGTLQETQYF. CDR3 DNA sequence: TGCGCCAGCAGCCTCAACGCAGGGACACTACAAGAGACCCAGTACTTC.

The V gene is TRBV25-1, the J gene TRBJ2-2, with D possibly TRBD1 on 5 matching bases. The CDR3 consists of 13 residues. V shed 6 bases and J shed 4 bases, with 9 bases lying between them. Germline V lookup: CDR1 MGHDK, CDR2 SYGVNS. DNA for the CDR3: TGTGCCAGCAGGGGCAGGGCCACCGGGGAGCTGTTTTTT. It translates to CASRGRATGELFF.

This clone occurred once. The V gene is TRBV19, the J gene TRBJ1-5; D perhaps matches TRBD1 (6 bases). The CDR3 runs to 15 residues. Germline V gene sequence: CDR1 LNHDA, CDR2 SQIVND (reference sequence). The ends were cut back, 6 bases at V and 7 bases at J, with 19 bases in the middle. As DNA, the CDR3 is TGTGCCAGTAGGCCCCATGGGGGGGGCGGACAGCCCCAGCATTTT. This encodes CASRPHGGGGQPQHF.

This chain uses TRBV30 with TRBJ1-5; D might be TRBD1 (6 bases). The V and J ends lost 2 bases and 5 bases respectively, with 10 bases between them. This CDR3 is 13 amino acids long. Germline CDR1 GTSNPN, CDR2 SVGIG (reference sequence). The CDR3 coding sequence is TGTGCCTGGAGTCGGGCAGGGGATCAGCCCCAGCATTTT. It codes for CAWSRAGDQPQHF.

The chain carries TRBV5-1 and TRBJ1-1, with D uncertain. Germline assignment: CDR1 SGHRS and CDR2 YFSETQ. Trimming removed 0 bases from V and 12 bases from J, with 18 bases in between. The CDR3 has 14 residues. CDR3: CASSLAPAGGETFF. The CDR3 DNA is TGCGCCAGCAGCTTGGCCCCGGCAGGCGGGGAGACTTTCTTT.

The chain joins TRBV7-8 to TRBJ2-7; weak D call: TRBD1 (6 bases). Trimming removed 2 bases at V and 1 base at J, with 15 bases between. The CDR3 has 16 residues. Per the germline V gene, CDR1 is SGHVS and CDR2 is FQNEAQ. CDR3 sequence: CASSLRVRGNSYEQYF. CDR3 bases: TGTGCCAGCAGCTTAAGGGTTAGGGGGAATTCCTACGAGCAGTACTTC.

This clone came up once. The chain couples TRBV5-1 to TRBJ2-7; 7 bases line up with TRBD1. Per the germline V gene, CDR1 is SGHRS and CDR2 is YFSETQ. CDR3 size: 14 residues. Unmatched junction bases numbered 8, after V lost 7 bases and J lost 1 base. CDR3: CASRAGTESYEQYF. CDR3 bases: TGCGCCAGCCGGGCAGGGACAGAGTCCTACGAGCAGTACTTC.

J is TRBJ2-2 and V is TRBV19; 7 bases line up with TRBD1. CDR1 is LNHDA and CDR2 is SQIVND in the germline V gene (reference sequence). This CDR3 is 14 amino acids long. Trimming took 11 bases from V and 1 from J; bases not matched to a gene: 7. For the CDR3, the DNA is TGTGCCGTTCCAGGGGGAAAGAACACCGGGGAGCTGTTTTTT. It yields the protein CAVPGGKNTGELFF.